These T cell receptor beta chains were read from a single sample in a study of blood T cells in healthy people across ages. TCRdb processed the 5' RACE reads anew with MiXCR; each CDR3 protein has one entry. The data show fewer than 800,000 distinct CDR3 sequences, 49% seen once. The material sequenced was blood. The receptors stem from a woman aged 60 to 75 in good health. The conserved cysteine and the conserved F or W are not part of the CDR3 here.

>TRBJ1-4|TRBV6-5
ASGGTGYEKLF
>TRBJ2-4|TRBV4-3
ASSQSDSLAKNIQY
>TRBJ2-7|TRBV10-3
AISGAGPYEQY
>TRBJ1-1|TRBV5-1
ASRGPTGTEAF
>.|TRBV11-2
ASSPMWGYEQY
>TRBJ2-5|TRBV10-3
AISPTQETQY
>TRBJ2-2|TRBV20-1
SARQGPGELF
>TRBJ2-7|TRBV29-1
SVVFGSSHNSYERY
>TRBJ1-2|TRBV11-1
ASSSEQINT
>TRBJ2-7|TRBV20-1
SARPGTGAAYEQY
>TRBJ2-5|TRBV24-1
ATSDAPGTSGSQETQY
>.|TRBV25-1
ASSSTRDSYEQY
>TRBJ2-7|TRBV28
ASSVGELGYEQY
>TRBJ2-5|TRBV27
ASSYFPIDRGEETQY